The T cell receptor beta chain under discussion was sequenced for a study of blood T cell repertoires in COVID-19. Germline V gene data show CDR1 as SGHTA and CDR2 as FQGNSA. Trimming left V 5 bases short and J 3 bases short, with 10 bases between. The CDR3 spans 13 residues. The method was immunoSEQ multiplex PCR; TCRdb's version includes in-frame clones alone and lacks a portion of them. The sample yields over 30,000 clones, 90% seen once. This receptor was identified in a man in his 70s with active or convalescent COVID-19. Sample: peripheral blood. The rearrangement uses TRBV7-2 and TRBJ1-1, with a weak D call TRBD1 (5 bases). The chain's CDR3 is CASSTQGDTEAFF. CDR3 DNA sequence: TGTGCCAGCAGCACCCAGGGCGACACTGAAGCTTTCTTT.